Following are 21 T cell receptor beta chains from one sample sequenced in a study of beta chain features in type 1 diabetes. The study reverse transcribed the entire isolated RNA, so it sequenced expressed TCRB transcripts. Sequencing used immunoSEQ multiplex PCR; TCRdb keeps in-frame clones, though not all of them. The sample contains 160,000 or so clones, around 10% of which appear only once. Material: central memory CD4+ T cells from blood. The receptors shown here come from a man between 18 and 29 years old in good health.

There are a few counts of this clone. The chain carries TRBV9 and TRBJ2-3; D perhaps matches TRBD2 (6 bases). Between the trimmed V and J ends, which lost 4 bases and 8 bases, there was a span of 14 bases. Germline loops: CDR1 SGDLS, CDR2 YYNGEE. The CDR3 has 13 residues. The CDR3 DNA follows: TGTGCCAGCAGCTTCTTGGCGGAGGGTACGCAGTATTTT. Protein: CASSFLAEGTQYF.

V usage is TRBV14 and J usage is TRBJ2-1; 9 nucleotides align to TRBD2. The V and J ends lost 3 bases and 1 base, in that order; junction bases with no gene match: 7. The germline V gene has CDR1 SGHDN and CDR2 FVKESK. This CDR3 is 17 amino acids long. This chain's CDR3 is CASSQLPGLASYNEQFF. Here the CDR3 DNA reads TGTGCCAGCAGCCAGTTACCGGGACTAGCTTCCTACAATGAGCAGTTCTTC.

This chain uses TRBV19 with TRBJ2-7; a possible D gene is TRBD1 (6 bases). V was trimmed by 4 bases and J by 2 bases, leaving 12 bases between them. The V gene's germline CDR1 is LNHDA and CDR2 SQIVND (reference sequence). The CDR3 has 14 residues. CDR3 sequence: CASSTSHRAYEQYF. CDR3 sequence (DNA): TGTGCCAGTAGTACTTCCCACAGGGCCTACGAGCAGTACTTC.

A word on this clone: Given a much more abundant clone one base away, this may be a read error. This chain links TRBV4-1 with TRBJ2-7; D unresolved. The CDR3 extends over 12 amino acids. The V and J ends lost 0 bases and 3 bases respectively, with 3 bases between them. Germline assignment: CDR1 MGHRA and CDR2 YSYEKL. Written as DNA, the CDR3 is TGCGCCAGCAGCCAAGATTTCTACGAGCAGTACTTC. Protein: CASSQDFYEQYF.

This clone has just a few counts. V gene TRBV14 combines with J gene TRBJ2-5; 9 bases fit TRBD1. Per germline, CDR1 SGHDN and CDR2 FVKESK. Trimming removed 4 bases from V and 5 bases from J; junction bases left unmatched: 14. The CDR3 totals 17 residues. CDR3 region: CASSPHPGQGSAETQYF. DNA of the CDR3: TGTGCCAGCAGCCCTCATCCGGGACAGGGCTCTGCGGAGACCCAGTACTTC.

The CDR3 sequence is CATRGKALGSYNEQFF. CDR3 DNA sequence: TGTGCCACCCGTGGTAAGGCCTTGGGCTCCTACAATGAGCAGTTCTTC. J is TRBJ2-1 and V is TRBV7-2, with no clear D. The CDR3 spans 16 residues. CDR1 and CDR2 (germline): SGHTA, FQGNSA. Trimming left V 10 bases short and J 0 bases short, with 19 bases between.

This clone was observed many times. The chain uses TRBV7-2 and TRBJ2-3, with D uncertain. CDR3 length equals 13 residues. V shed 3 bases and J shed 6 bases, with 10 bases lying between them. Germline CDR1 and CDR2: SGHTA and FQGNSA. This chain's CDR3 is CASSFPGPDTQYF. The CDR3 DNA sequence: TGTGCCAGCAGCTTCCCCGGCCCCGATACGCAGTATTTT.

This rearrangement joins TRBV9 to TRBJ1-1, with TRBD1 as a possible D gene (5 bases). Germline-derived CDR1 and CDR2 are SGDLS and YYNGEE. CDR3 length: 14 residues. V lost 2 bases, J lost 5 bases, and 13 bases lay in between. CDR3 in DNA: TGTGCCAGCAGCGTCGGGAGGGGTGAAACTGAAGCTTTCTTT. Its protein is CASSVGRGETEAFF.

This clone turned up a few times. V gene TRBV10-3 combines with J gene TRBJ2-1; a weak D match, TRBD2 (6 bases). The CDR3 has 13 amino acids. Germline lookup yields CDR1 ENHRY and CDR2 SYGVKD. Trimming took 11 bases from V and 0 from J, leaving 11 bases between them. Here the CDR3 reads CAATRDSYNEQFF. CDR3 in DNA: TGTGCCGCCACGCGGGACTCCTACAATGAGCAGTTCTTC.

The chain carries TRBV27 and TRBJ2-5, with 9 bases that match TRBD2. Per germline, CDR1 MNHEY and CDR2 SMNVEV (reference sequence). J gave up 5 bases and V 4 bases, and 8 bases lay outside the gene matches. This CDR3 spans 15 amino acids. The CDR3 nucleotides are TGTGCCAGCAGTTGGACTAGCGTGTATGGGGAGACCCAGTACTTC. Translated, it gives CASSWTSVYGETQYF.

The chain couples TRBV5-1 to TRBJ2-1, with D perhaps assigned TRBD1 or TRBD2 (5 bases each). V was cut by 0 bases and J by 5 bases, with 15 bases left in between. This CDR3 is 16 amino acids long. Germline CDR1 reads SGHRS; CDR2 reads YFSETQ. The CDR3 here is CASSLAEGTGNNEQFF. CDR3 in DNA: TGCGCCAGCAGCTTGGCTGAGGGGACGGGGAACAATGAGCAGTTCTTC.

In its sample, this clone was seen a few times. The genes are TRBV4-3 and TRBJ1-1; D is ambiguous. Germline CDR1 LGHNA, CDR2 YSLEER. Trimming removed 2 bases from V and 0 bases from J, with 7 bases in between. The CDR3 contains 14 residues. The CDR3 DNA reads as TGCGCCAGCAGCCAACAAACAATGAACACTGAAGCTTTCTTT. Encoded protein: CASSQQTMNTEAFF.

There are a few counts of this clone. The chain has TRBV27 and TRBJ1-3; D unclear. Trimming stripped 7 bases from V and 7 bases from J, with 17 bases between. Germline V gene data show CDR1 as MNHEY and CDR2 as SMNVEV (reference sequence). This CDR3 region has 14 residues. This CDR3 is CASTQNERRNTIYF. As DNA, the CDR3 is TGTGCCAGCACCCAGAATGAGAGGAGGAACACCATATATTTT.

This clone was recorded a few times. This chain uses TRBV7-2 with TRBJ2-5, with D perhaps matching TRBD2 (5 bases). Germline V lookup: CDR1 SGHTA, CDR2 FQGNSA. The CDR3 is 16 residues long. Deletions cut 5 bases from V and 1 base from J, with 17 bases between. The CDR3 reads CASSVVARRAQETQYF. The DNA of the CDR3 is TGTGCCAGCAGCGTAGTGGCTCGGCGGGCCCAAGAGACCCAGTACTTC.

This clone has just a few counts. CDR3 protein: CASSPGLAGGSDTQYF. The DNA of the CDR3 is TGTGCCAGCAGCCCGGGACTAGCGGGAGGTTCAGATACGCAGTATTTT. The chain links TRBV7-7 to TRBJ2-3; TRBD2 matches at 15 bases. The germline gives CDR1 SSHAT, CDR2 FNYEAQ (reference sequence). The CDR3 has 16 amino acids. J was trimmed by 4 bases and V by 5 bases; bases with no gene match: 4. Looking up the rest from reference TRBV7-7 and TRBJ2-3 gives the full variable domain: GAGVSQSPRYKVTKRGQDVTLRCDPISSHATLYWYQQALGQGPEFLTYFNYEAQPDKSGLPSDRFSAERPEGSISTLTIQRTEQRDSAMYRCASSPGLAGGSDTQYFGPGTRLTVL.

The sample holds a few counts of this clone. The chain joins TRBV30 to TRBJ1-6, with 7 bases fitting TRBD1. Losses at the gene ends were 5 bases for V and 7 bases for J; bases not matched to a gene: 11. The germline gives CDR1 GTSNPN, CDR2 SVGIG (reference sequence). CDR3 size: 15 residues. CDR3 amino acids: CAWGWPDRENSPLHF. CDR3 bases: TGTGCCTGGGGGTGGCCAGACAGGGAAAATTCACCCCTCCACTTT.

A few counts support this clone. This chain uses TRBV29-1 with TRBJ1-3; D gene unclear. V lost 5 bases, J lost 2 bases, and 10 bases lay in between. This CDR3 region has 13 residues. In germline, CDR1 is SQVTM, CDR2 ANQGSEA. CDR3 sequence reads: CSVQTITGNTIYF. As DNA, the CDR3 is TGCAGCGTTCAGACGATCACTGGAAACACCATATATTTT. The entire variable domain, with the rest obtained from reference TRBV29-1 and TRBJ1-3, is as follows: SAVISQKPSRDICQRGTSLTIQCQVDSQVTMMFWYRQQPGQSLTLIATANQGSEATYESGFVIDKFPISRPNLTFSTLTVSNMSPEDSSIYLCSVQTITGNTIYFGEGSWLTVV.

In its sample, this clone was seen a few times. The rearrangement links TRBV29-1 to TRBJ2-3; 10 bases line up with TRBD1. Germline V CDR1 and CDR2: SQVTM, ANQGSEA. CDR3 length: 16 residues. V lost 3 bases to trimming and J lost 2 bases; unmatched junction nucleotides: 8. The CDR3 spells CSVDGTGDKTTDTQYF. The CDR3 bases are TGCAGCGTTGACGGGACAGGGGATAAGACCACAGATACGCAGTATTTT.

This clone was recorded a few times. The CDR3 DNA sequence: TGTGCCAGCAGCCCCTCGGGTGGCGCCGGCTACGAGCAGTACTTC. Translation: CASSPSGGAGYEQYF. V is TRBV7-2 and J is TRBJ2-7, with D unresolved. Trimming took 5 bases from V and 3 from J, leaving 17 bases between them. Germline V CDR1 and CDR2: SGHTA, FQGNSA. The CDR3 is 15 amino acids.

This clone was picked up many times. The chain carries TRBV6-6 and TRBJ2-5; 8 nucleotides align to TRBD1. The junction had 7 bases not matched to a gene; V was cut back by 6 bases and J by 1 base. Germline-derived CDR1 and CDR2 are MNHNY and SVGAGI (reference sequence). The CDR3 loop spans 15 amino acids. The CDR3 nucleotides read TGTGCCAGCAGAAAAAGACAGGGGAGCCAAGAGACCCAGTACTTC. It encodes CASRKRQGSQETQYF.

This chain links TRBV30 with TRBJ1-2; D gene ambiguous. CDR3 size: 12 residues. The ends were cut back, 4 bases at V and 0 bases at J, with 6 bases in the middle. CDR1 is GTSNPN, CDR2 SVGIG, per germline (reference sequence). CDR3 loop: CAWNGANYGYTF. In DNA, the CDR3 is TGTGCCTGGAATGGGGCTAACTATGGCTACACCTTC.